A single sample is the source of the 9 T cell receptor beta chains below, sequenced in a study of blood T cell repertoires in COVID-19. TCRdb keeps only in-frame clones here, not all; method: immunoSEQ multiplex PCR. The sample lists under 400,000 clones, approximately 89% occurring once. Source material: peripheral blood. The source of these receptors is a woman aged 60 to 75 with COVID-19, enrolled during active disease.

The chain links TRBV19 to TRBJ1-2; TRBD1 matches at 8 bases. Trimming cost V 7 bases and J 6 bases; bases outside gene matches: 10. The CDR3 length is 14 residues. The germline V gene encodes CDR1 LNHDA and CDR2 SQIVND (reference sequence). CDR3 in amino acids: CASISRTGSDGYTF. DNA of the CDR3: TGTGCCAGTATCAGCCGGACAGGGTCTGATGGCTACACCTTC.

In this sample, this clone turned up once. This chain joins TRBV7-3 and TRBJ2-3; 7 bases map to TRBD1. The CDR3 contains 14 residues. The germline gives CDR1 SGHTA, CDR2 FQGTGA. The trim removed 5 bases at V and 10 bases at J, leaving 12 bases unmatched. The CDR3 here is CASSPRQGELAQYF. For the CDR3, the DNA is TGTGCCAGCAGCCCCCGACAGGGCGAGTTGGCGCAGTATTTT.

The V gene is TRBV29-1, the J gene TRBJ1-4; 7 nucleotides agree with TRBD1. Trimming removed 0 bases from V and 5 bases from J; junction bases left unmatched: 3. CDR3 size: 14 residues. Germline CDR1 reads SQVTM; CDR2 reads ANQGSEA. CDR3 region: CSVEDRGQNEKLFF. CDR3 nucleotides: TGCAGCGTTGAAGATCGGGGACAGAATGAAAAACTGTTTTTT.

The V gene is TRBV6-2 or TRBV6-3, the J gene TRBJ1-1; no clear D gene. Per the germline V gene, CDR1 is MNHEY and CDR2 is SVGEGT. Trimming removed 8 bases from V and 6 bases from J, with 16 bases in between. This CDR3 is built from 13 residues. This chain's CDR3 is CASGQDFGAEAFF. The CDR3 DNA reads TGTGCCAGCGGCCAGGACTTCGGGGCTGAAGCTTTCTTT.

This clone occurred a few times. This chain joins TRBV18 and TRBJ1-4, with a weak D call TRBD1 (5 bases). V was clipped by 3 bases and J by 10 bases, with 18 bases between them. The CDR3 totals 15 residues. Germline V gene sequence: CDR1 KGHSH, CDR2 LQKENI. The CDR3 loop reads CASSPLVGGRGKLFF. The CDR3 region has the DNA TGTGCCAGCTCACCCCTAGTTGGCGGAAGGGGAAAACTGTTTTTT.

This chain joins TRBV19 and TRBJ1-5; a weak D match, TRBD1 (6 bases). Trimming took off 7 bases at V and 4 bases at J, with 20 bases between the two ends. The CDR3 consists of 16 residues. Germline lookup yields CDR1 LNHDA and CDR2 SQIVND (reference sequence). CDR3 sequence (DNA): TGTGCCAGTACTCCGGGCCTCAGGGGCCAAAATCAGCCCCAGCATTTT. Its translation: CASTPGLRGQNQPQHF.

V is TRBV19 and J is TRBJ1-1; TRBD1 might be the D (5 bases). The CDR3 is 16 amino acids. Germline CDR1 and CDR2: LNHDA and SQIVND (reference sequence). The V and J ends lost 5 bases and 4 bases respectively, with 20 bases between them. The CDR3 coding sequence is TGTGCCAGTAGTCGCAACTTCGCCCGGGGGGTCACTGAAGCTTTCTTT. Its protein product is CASSRNFARGVTEAFF.

The rearrangement joins TRBV9 to TRBJ2-7; TRBD2 is a possible D gene (6 bases). V was cut by 1 base and J by 1 base, with 12 bases left in between. The CDR3 is made up of 15 amino acids. Germline loops: CDR1 SGDLS, CDR2 YYNGEE. In DNA, the CDR3 is TGTGCCAGCAGCGTAACCTCCGGGGGATCCTACGAGCAGTACTTC. Encoded protein: CASSVTSGGSYEQYF.

The chain uses TRBV18 and TRBJ1-1; no clear D gene. The germline CDR1 and CDR2 sequences are KGHSH and LQKENI. The CDR3 is made up of 15 amino acids. Trimming shortened V by 1 base and J by 5 bases, and 14 bases separated the two germline ends. The CDR3 DNA is TGTGCCAGCTCACCACAGGGAGTACGCGGGACTGAAGCTTTCTTT. Its translation: CASSPQGVRGTEAFF.